The subject of this entry is one TCR beta chain. Its antigen is still unknown. This CDR3 is built from 13 residues. V shed 1 base and J shed 10 bases, with 13 bases lying between them. Germline loops: CDR1 SGDLS, CDR2 YYNGEE. Sequencing was performed with immunoSEQ multiplex PCR; in TCRdb, only in-frame clones are kept and a portion is missing. The sample has over 100,000 clones, more than 85% seen once. This sample is part of a study of OX40 agonist ivuxolimab in advanced cancers. As for the study in general: Ivuxolimab is a fully human IgG2 antibody that activates OX40 (CD134).

General study findings and limits: Blood T cells, both CD4+ and CD8+, expanded clonally by week 6 at 0.1 to 3.0 mg/kg.

This chain joins TRBV9 and TRBJ2-3, with a weak D call TRBD2 (5 bases). This TCR derives from an adult with an advanced solid tumor such as melanoma, head and neck, liver or kidney cancer. Material: CD4+ or CD8+ T cells sorted from blood, obtained in a trial of the OX40 agonist ivuxolimab. The CDR3 DNA follows: TGTGCCAGCAGCGTATTCCCCGGGGAAGCGCAGTATTTT. It specifies CASSVFPGEAQYF.